The 8 T cell receptor beta chains in this list originate from one sample, sequenced in a study of preoperative IRX-2 immunotherapy in early breast cancer. Sequencing used immunoSEQ multiplex PCR; TCRdb keeps in-frame clones, though not all of them. The sample has some 99,000 clones; approximately 90% are singletons. Treatment: preoperative locoregional IRX-2 cytokine immunotherapy. The input for sequencing was tumor tissue, taken after IRX-2 immunotherapy. These receptors all come from a human donor with breast cancer.

V usage is TRBV6-4 and J usage is TRBJ1-6; D not certain. The CDR3 is 14 residues long. The germline V gene encodes CDR1 MRHNA and CDR2 SNTAGT. Trimming pared 3 bases from V and 8 bases from J, leaving 11 bases between. The CDR3 sequence: CASSEREGDSPLHF. The CDR3 DNA is TGTGCCAGCAGTGAGAGGGAGGGAGATTCACCCCTCCACTTT.

The chain couples TRBV7-5 to TRBJ2-5. TRBV7-5 counts as a pseudogene. This CDR3 region has 14 residues. The CDR3 protein is CASSRGRPQETQYF. In DNA form, the CDR3 reads TGTGCCAGCAGCCGGGGGCGGCCTCAAGAGACCCAGTACTTC.

This chain links TRBV18 with TRBJ1-5; tentatively, D is TRBD1 (5 bases). Germline values: CDR1 KGHSH, CDR2 LQKENI. Deletions cut 6 bases from V and 5 bases from J, with 14 bases between. The CDR3 sequence is 14 residues long. The CDR3 DNA is TGTGCCAGCTCCCAGATGGGGGGGGATCAGCCCCAGCATTTT. This encodes CASSQMGGDQPQHF.

The V call is TRBV6-8, the J call TRBJ1-1; D might be TRBD1 (6 bases). Germline lookup yields CDR1 MNHGY and CDR2 SAAAGT. CDR3 size: 13 residues. Deletions cut 2 bases from V and 7 bases from J, with 11 bases between. Here the CDR3 DNA reads TGTGCCAGCAGTTACCGAAGGACAGATGAAGCTTTCTTT. Translation gives CASSYRRTDEAFF.

This chain uses TRBV30 with TRBJ1-1; D not resolved. There are 15 residues in the CDR3. With 2 bases removed from V and 5 bases from J, the gap between germline ends came to 18 bases. Germline V CDR1 and CDR2: GTSNPN, SVGIG (reference sequence). CDR3 sequence reads: CAWSRPPWGETEAFF. The CDR3 nucleotides are TGTGCCTGGAGTCGCCCCCCTTGGGGTGAGACTGAAGCTTTCTTT.

This sequence joins TRBV6-8 and TRBJ2-5, with 13 bases identical to TRBD2. The ends lost 5 bases at V and 0 bases at J; junction bases unmatched: 3. Germline loops: CDR1 MNHGY, CDR2 SAAAGT. This CDR3 region has 16 residues. The CDR3 protein is CASSGGLAGNQETQYF. CDR3 sequence (DNA): TGTGCCAGCAGTGGGGGACTAGCGGGAAACCAAGAGACCCAGTACTTC.

Written as DNA, the CDR3 is TGTGCCTGGAACTCTGCCAACTATGGCTACACCTTC. It yields the protein CAWNSANYGYTF. This chain joins TRBV30 and TRBJ1-2, with D unclear. The V end lost 4 bases, the J end lost 2 bases, and 8 bases lay between the germline ends. This CDR3 region has 12 residues. The V gene's germline CDR1 is GTSNPN and CDR2 SVGIG (reference sequence).

The rearrangement uses TRBV5-1 and TRBJ1-4; D possibly corresponds to TRBD1 (6 bases). V lost 4 bases and J lost 4, with 14 bases in between. The CDR3 consists of 15 residues. In germline, CDR1 is SGHRS, CDR2 YFSETQ. Written as DNA, the CDR3 is TGCGCCAGCAGCACGACACAGGGCCTTAATGAAAAACTGTTTTTT. This codes for CASSTTQGLNEKLFF.